This T cell receptor beta chain was profiled in a study of shared clonotypes between healthy human individuals. Deep-level settings were used for running the assay. Profiling relied on immunoSEQ multiplex PCR, and the TCRdb table lists in-frame clones only, not all of them. Seen here are about 2.3 million clones, about 90% observed once, and the top ten hold around 0.35%. Study-level points and caveats: Despite large depth, sorted-subset datasets appeared incompletely sequenced.

V was pared by 3 bases and J by 1 base, with 9 bases between. Germline V gene data show CDR1 as SQVTM and CDR2 as ANQGSEA. The CDR3 has 14 residues. As for this clone: Its antigen is as yet unknown.

Adults of Caucasian background living in Nashville, Tennessee made up all donors. V is TRBV29-1 and J is TRBJ2-2, with unresolved D. Sequenced material: naive CD4+ T cells from PBMCs. Noted subset: CD45RA+ positively selected. This clonotype originated in a man between 18 and 35 years old in good health. Some clones in this sample may be carry-over from other donors' samples. The CDR3: CSVEDPVNTGELFF. The CDR3 DNA reads TGCAGCGTTGAGGACCCCGTGAACACCGGGGAGCTGTTTTTT.